This T cell receptor beta chain was sequenced during a study of cytomegalovirus exposure and HLA in healthy donors. Points from the study as a whole: Within an earlier analysis, most TCR beta V segments proved productive either about 87% or about 30% of the time.

Researchers ran the PCR with 60 Vbeta and 13 Jbeta primers. Some clones are missing from TCRdb's copy, which holds only in-frame ones; the method was immunoSEQ multiplex PCR. The table has about 100,000 clones, around 10% seen once. A note on this clone: What it binds is unknown.

The sequenced material came from PBMCs. This clonotype was sampled from a man between 40 and 49 years old in good health and CMV-seropositive.

DNA of the CDR3: TGTGCCAGCAGCCTCCTGGCATCGGGACAGGGTGATGAGCAGTACTTC. Its translation: CASSLLASGQGDEQYF. This chain joins TRBV14 and TRBJ2-7, with 9 bases aligning to TRBD1. Germline loops: CDR1 SGHDN, CDR2 FVKESK. The CDR3 spans 16 residues. The ends lost 4 bases at V and 7 bases at J; junction bases unmatched: 14.